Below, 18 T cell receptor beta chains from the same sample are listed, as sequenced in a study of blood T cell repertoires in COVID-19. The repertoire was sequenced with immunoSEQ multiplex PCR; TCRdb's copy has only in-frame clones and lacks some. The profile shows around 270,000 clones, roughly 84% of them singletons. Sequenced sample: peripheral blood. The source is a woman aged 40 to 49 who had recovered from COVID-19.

The CDR3 reads CASSYGVDYGYTF. The CDR3 DNA follows: TGTGCCAGCAGTTATGGAGTCGACTATGGCTACACCTTC. The chain is built from TRBV6-6 and TRBJ1-2; no clear D gene. The CDR3 has 13 residues. The V and J ends lost 3 bases and 3 bases respectively, with 8 bases between them. The germline CDR1 and CDR2 sequences are MNHNY and SVGAGI (reference sequence).

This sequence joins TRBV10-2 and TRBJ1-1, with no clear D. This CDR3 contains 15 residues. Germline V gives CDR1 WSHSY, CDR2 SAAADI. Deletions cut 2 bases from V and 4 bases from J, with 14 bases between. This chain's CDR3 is CASSEPTYEGTEAFF. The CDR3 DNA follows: TGCGCCAGCAGTGAGCCCACCTACGAGGGCACTGAAGCTTTCTTT.

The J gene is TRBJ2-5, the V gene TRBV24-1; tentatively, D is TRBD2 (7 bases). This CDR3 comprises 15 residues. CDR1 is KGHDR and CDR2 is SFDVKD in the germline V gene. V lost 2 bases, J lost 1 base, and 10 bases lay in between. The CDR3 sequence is CATSDWAGAQETQYF. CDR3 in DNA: TGTGCCACCAGTGATTGGGCGGGGGCCCAAGAGACCCAGTACTTC.

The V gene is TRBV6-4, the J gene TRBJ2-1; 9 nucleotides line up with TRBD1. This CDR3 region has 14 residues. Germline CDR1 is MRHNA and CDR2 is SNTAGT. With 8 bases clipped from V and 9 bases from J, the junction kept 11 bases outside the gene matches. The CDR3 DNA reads TGTGCCAGCCGACGGGACAGGGTTAGCACTGAGCAGTTCTTC. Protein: CASRRDRVSTEQFF.

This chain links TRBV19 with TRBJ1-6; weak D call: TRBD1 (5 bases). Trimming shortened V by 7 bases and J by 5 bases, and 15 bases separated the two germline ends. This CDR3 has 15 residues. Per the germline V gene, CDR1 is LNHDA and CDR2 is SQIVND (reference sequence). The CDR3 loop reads CASNQGRYNNSPLHF. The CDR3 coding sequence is TGTGCCAGTAATCAGGGCCGCTACAATAATTCACCCCTCCACTTT. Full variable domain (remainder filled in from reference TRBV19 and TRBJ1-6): DGGITQSPKYLFRKEGQNVTLSCEQNLNHDAMYWYRQDPGQGLRLIYYSQIVNDFQKGDIAEGYSVSREKKESFPLTVTSAQKNPTAFYLCASNQGRYNNSPLHFGNGTRLTVT.

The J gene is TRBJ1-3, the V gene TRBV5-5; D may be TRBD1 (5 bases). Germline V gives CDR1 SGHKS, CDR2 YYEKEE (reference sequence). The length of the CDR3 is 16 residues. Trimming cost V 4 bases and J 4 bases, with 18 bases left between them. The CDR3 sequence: CASSRRGGVGGNTIYF. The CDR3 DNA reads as TGTGCCAGCAGCCGAAGGGGTGGGGTCGGAGGAAACACCATATATTTT.

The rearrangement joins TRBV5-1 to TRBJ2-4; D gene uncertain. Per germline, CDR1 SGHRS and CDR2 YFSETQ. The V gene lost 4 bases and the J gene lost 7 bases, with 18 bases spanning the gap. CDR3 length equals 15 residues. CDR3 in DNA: TGCGCCAGCAGCCCGAGACCGGAGCCAAGGAACATTCAGTACTTC. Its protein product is CASSPRPEPRNIQYF. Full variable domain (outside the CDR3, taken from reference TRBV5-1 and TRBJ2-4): KAGVTQTPRYLIKTRGQQVTLSCSPISGHRSVSWYQQTPGQGLQFLFEYFSETQRNKGNFPGRFSGRQFSNSRSEMNVSTLELGDSALYLCASSPRPEPRNIQYFGAGTRLSVL.

The CDR3 loop reads CASSAEGGEQYF. The CDR3 nucleotides read TGTGCCAGCAGCGCCGAAGGGGGCGAGCAGTACTTC. The V gene is TRBV13, the J gene TRBJ2-7; D possibly corresponds to TRBD1 (6 bases). The V gene's germline CDR1 is PRHDT and CDR2 FYEKMQ (reference sequence). This CDR3 has 12 residues. The V and J ends lost 5 bases and 6 bases respectively, with 11 bases between them. Full variable domain (outside the CDR3, taken from reference TRBV13 and TRBJ2-7): AAGVIQSPRHLIKEKRETATLKCYPIPRHDTVYWYQQGPGQDPQFLISFYEKMQSDKGSIPDRFSAQQFSDYHSELNMSSLELGDSALYFCASSAEGGEQYFGPGTRLTVT.

This chain's CDR3 is CASSPGGVGEKLFF. Written as DNA, the CDR3 is TGTGCCAGCAGTCCAGGGGGCGTCGGAGAAAAACTGTTTTTT. The chain recombines TRBV2 with TRBJ1-4, with 8 bases lining up with TRBD1. CDR3 length equals 14 residues. Germline-derived CDR1 and CDR2 are SNHLY and FYNNEI. The ends lost 5 bases at V and 8 bases at J; junction bases unmatched: 7.

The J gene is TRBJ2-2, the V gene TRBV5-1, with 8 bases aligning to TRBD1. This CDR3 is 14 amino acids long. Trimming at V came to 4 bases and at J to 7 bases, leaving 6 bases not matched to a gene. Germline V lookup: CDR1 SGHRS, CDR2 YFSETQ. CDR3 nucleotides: TGCGCCAGCAGCCAGGACAGGGTAGGCGGGGAGCTGTTTTTT. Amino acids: CASSQDRVGGELFF.

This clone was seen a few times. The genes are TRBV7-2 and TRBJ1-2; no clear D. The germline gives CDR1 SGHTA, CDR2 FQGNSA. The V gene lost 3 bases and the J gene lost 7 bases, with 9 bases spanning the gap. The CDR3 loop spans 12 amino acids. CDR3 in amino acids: CASSFNIRGYTF. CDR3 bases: TGTGCCAGCAGCTTTAACATCCGTGGCTACACCTTC.

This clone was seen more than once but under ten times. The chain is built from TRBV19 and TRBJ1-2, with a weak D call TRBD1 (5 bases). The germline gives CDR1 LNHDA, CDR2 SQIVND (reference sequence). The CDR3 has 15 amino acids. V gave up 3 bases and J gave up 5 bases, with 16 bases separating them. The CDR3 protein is CASSIPRLGVYGYTF. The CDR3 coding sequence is TGTGCCAGTAGTATCCCGCGGTTAGGGGTATATGGCTACACCTTC.

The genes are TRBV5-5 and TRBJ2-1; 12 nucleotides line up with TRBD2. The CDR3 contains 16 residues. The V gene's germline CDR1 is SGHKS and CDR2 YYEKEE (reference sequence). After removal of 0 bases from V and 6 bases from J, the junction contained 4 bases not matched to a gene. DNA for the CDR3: TGTGCCAGCAGCTTGGGACTAGCGGGGGCCCTCAATGAGCAGTTCTTC. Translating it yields CASSLGLAGALNEQFF.

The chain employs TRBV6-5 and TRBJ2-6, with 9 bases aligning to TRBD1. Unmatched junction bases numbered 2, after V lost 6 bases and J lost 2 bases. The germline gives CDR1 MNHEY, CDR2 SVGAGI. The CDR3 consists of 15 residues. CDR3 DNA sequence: TGTGCCAGCAGGGGGGACAGGGCTGGGGCCAACGTCCTGACTTTC. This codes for CASRGDRAGANVLTF.

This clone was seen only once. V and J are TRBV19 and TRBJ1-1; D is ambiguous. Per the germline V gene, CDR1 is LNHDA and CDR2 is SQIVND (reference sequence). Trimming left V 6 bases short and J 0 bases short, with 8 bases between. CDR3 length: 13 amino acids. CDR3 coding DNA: TGTGCCAGTAGGCCCCAGGTGAACACTGAAGCTTTCTTT. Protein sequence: CASRPQVNTEAFF.

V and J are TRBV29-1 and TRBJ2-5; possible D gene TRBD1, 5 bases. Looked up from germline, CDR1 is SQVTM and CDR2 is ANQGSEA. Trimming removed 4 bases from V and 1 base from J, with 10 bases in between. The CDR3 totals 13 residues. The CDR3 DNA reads TGCAGCGTTGTAAGGGGCAGCCAAGAGACCCAGTACTTC. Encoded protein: CSVVRGSQETQYF. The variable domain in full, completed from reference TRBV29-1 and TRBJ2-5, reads SAVISQKPSRDICQRGTSLTIQCQVDSQVTMMFWYRQQPGQSLTLIATANQGSEATYESGFVIDKFPISRPNLTFSTLTVSNMSPEDSSIYLCSVVRGSQETQYFGPGTRLLVL.

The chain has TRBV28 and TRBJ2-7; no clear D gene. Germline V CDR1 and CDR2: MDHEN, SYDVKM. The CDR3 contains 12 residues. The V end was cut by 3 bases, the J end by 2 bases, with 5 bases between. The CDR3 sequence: CASSFFPYEQYF. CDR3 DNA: TGTGCCAGCAGTTTCTTCCCCTACGAGCAGTACTTC.

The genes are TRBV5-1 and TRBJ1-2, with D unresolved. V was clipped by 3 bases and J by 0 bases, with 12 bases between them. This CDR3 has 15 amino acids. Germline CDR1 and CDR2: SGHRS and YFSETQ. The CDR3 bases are TGCGCCAGCAGCTCGACATTCCGAGCTAACTATGGCTACACCTTC. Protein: CASSSTFRANYGYTF.